Shown below are 19 T cell receptor beta chains from a single sample sequenced in a study of shared clonotypes between healthy human individuals (dated by TCRdb to the early 2020s). To prepare the library, the immunoSEQ multiplex PCR assay was applied. TCRdb re-hosts the immuneACCESS table, in-frame sequences only. Its copies lack some clones; in the studies checked, an unresolved V gene accounts for under half of them, and the cause for the rest is not known. This sample has approximately 650,000 clones in its table, and nearly 97% of those were observed once. 0.09% to 0.13% of the sample comes from the top ten. CD8 naive samples consisted of CD45RO-negative cells that were positively selected for CCR7, yielding a CD45RA+CCR7+ population without TemRA cells. The sample comprised naive CD8+ T cells sorted from blood. The intended sense of this specimen's cell subset or site label: CD45RA+CCR7+. All receptors derive from a woman under 40 in good health.

The CDR3 loop is CASSLRTSGSTQTQYF. Here the CDR3 DNA reads TGTGCCAGCAGCTTACGCACTAGCGGGAGCACCCAGACCCAGTACTTC. The rearrangement joins TRBV7-6 to TRBJ2-5; 11 bases map to TRBD2. The CDR3 spans 16 residues. Germline loops: CDR1 SGHVS, CDR2 FNYEAQ. V dropped 2 bases and J dropped 6; count of bases not matched to a gene: 8.

The chain has TRBV11-2 and TRBJ2-7, with TRBD1 matching over 10 bases. This CDR3 is built from 16 residues. The V segment lost 1 base and the J segment 1 base; nucleotides outside the gene matches: 4. Germline-derived CDR1 and CDR2 are SGHAT and FQNNGV. The chain's CDR3 is CASSLGGTGVSYEQYF. The CDR3 DNA reads TGTGCCAGCAGCTTAGGGGGGACAGGGGTTTCCTACGAGCAGTACTTC.

DNA for the CDR3: TGTGCCAGCAGTTTTGGTGGACTGGGGCGGCCCGCCACAGATACGCAGTATTTT. Amino acid sequence: CASSFGGLGRPATDTQYF. The chain uses TRBV25-1 and TRBJ2-3; the D gene could be TRBD1 or TRBD2 (5 bases each). Per germline, CDR1 MGHDK and CDR2 SYGVNS. The CDR3 has 18 residues. Deletions cut 5 bases from V and 2 bases from J, with 23 bases between.

The genes are TRBV5-4 and TRBJ1-2; D unresolved. Per germline, CDR1 SGHNT and CDR2 YYREEE (reference sequence). Trimming removed 0 bases at V and 4 bases at J, with 7 bases between. The CDR3 totals 13 residues. CDR3 nucleotide sequence: TGTGCCAGCAGCTTGGAGGCAGGCTATGGCTACACCTTC. Amino acid sequence: CASSLEAGYGYTF.

This chain connects TRBV7-9 to TRBJ2-5; D may correspond to TRBD1 or TRBD2 (5 bases each). The J call may be in error: the DNA end matches TRBJ2-7 better. The CDR3 is 15 amino acids. The germline V gene encodes CDR1 SEHNR and CDR2 FQNEAQ (reference sequence). The CDR3 DNA follows: TGTGCCAGCAGCTTAGGGGGACGTAGCTCCTACGAGCAGTACTTC. The encoded protein is CASSLGGRSSYEQYF.

V and J are TRBV16 and TRBJ1-1; D remains unclear. Trimming cost V 4 bases and J 4 bases, with 16 bases left between them. The CDR3 contains 15 residues. Germline assignment: CDR1 KGHSY and CDR2 FQNENV. Written as DNA, the CDR3 is TGTGCCAGCAGCCGAGATCCGGGGTGGGGCACTGAAGCTTTCTTT. It encodes CASSRDPGWGTEAFF.

J is TRBJ2-7 and V is TRBV29-1; D could derive from TRBD1 or TRBD2 (5 bases each). Germline V gene sequence: CDR1 SQVTM, CDR2 ANQGSEA. V shed 5 bases and J shed 0 bases, with 11 bases lying between them. CDR3 length equals 13 residues. CDR3 sequence reads: CSVRRDDSYEQYF. The CDR3 DNA reads as TGCAGCGTTCGTCGGGACGACTCCTACGAGCAGTACTTC.

This rearrangement joins TRBV19 to TRBJ2-7; 8 nucleotides align to TRBD1. The germline V gene has CDR1 LNHDA and CDR2 SQIVND (reference sequence). Germline trimming cut 3 bases from V and 4 bases from J; bases unmatched to any gene: 14. The CDR3 has 17 residues. The CDR3 sequence: CASSIFLFPTGAYEQYF. In DNA, the CDR3 is TGTGCCAGTAGTATTTTCCTATTTCCGACAGGGGCTTACGAGCAGTACTTC.

The rearrangement joins TRBV4-1 to TRBJ2-7; D gene uncertain. V gave up 0 bases and J gave up 2 bases, with 8 bases separating them. Germline V lookup: CDR1 MGHRA, CDR2 YSYEKL. The CDR3 runs 14 residues. CDR3 sequence: CASSQDLPAYEQYF. The CDR3, as DNA: TGCGCCAGCAGCCAAGATCTGCCCGCCTACGAGCAGTACTTC.

The table lists this clone with a few counts. The rearrangement joins TRBV29-1 to TRBJ1-2, with 7 bases that match TRBD1. Germline CDR1 is SQVTM and CDR2 is ANQGSEA. The CDR3 extends over 15 amino acids. V was pared by 1 base and J by 4 bases, with 9 bases of the junction left unmatched. The CDR3 DNA follows: TGCAGCGTTGAAGTGATAGAGAGACAGGGCTATGGCTACACCTTC. Encoded protein: CSVEVIERQGYGYTF.

The V gene is TRBV27, the J gene TRBJ2-7; 12 bases agree with TRBD2. V lost 7 bases and J lost 5; bases outside the gene matches: 6. This CDR3 comprises 14 residues. The germline gives CDR1 MNHEY, CDR2 SMNVEV (reference sequence). This CDR3 is CASKTSGSFHEQYF. The CDR3 region has the DNA TGTGCCAGCAAGACTAGCGGGAGTTTCCACGAGCAGTACTTC.

The chain is built from TRBV5-4 and TRBJ1-2; no definite D call. V was trimmed by 7 bases and J by 8 bases, leaving 15 bases between them. CDR1 and CDR2 from the germline V gene are SGHNT and YYREEE (reference sequence). This CDR3 region has 12 residues. The DNA for the CDR3 is TGTGCCAGCGGCGCCGGGGTGGGCGGCTACACCTTC. It yields the protein CASGAGVGGYTF.

This clone was picked up one time. The genes are TRBV6-5 and TRBJ2-3; 9 bases are a match to TRBD2. In germline, CDR1 is MNHEY, CDR2 SVGAGI. V dropped 2 bases and J dropped 2; count of bases not matched to a gene: 5. The CDR3 has 16 amino acids. This CDR3 reads CASSYRGRAPTDTQYF. The DNA for the CDR3 is TGTGCCAGCAGTTACCGCGGGAGGGCCCCCACAGATACGCAGTATTTT.

The V call is TRBV5-1, the J call TRBJ2-3, with D perhaps TRBD1 (5 bases). Germline CDR1 is SGHRS and CDR2 is YFSETQ. The CDR3 has 16 amino acids. V lost 0 bases and J 2 bases, leaving 13 bases between the germline ends. As DNA, the CDR3 is TGCGCCAGCAGCTTGGGTCACAGGACAATCACAGATACGCAGTATTTT. As protein: CASSLGHRTITDTQYF.

The chain combines TRBV10-2 with TRBJ1-3; 12 bases match TRBD1. V lost 6 bases to trimming and J lost 4 bases; unmatched junction nucleotides: 7. This CDR3 has 16 residues. Germline V gene data show CDR1 as WSHSY and CDR2 as SAAADI. The CDR3 bases are TGCGCCAGCAGCGCCGGGACAGGGGGCGTAGGAAACACCATATATTTT. Amino acid sequence: CASSAGTGGVGNTIYF.

In its sample, this clone was seen once. The chain joins TRBV7-8 to TRBJ2-7, with 15 bases lining up with TRBD2. V was clipped by 5 bases and J by 0 bases; unmatched bases: 8. This CDR3 has 18 amino acids. In germline, CDR1 is SGHVS, CDR2 FQNEAQ. As DNA, the CDR3 is TGTGCCAGCAGCACCGGACTAGCGGGAGGGTCGGGCTCCTACGAGCAGTACTTC. This gives the protein CASSTGLAGGSGSYEQYF.

The DNA of the CDR3 is TGCGCCAGCAGCCGGGCCCAGGGGTCTGGAAACACCATATATTTT. Amino acid sequence: CASSRAQGSGNTIYF. The chain joins TRBV4-1 to TRBJ1-3; possibly TRBD1 for D (6 bases). The CDR3 extends over 15 amino acids. Germline V gives CDR1 MGHRA, CDR2 YSYEKL. Trimming cost V 4 bases and J 1 base, with 11 bases left between them.

V is TRBV5-6 and J is TRBJ2-7, with 7 bases matching TRBD1. V shed 0 bases and J 5 bases; nucleotides not matched to a gene: 5. CDR3 size: 14 residues. Germline V lookup: CDR1 SGHDT, CDR2 YYEEEE. In nucleotides, the CDR3 is TGTGCCAGCAGCTTGGGGCGAACAGGGGACGAGCAGTACTTC. Protein sequence: CASSLGRTGDEQYF.

This chain connects TRBV7-8 to TRBJ1-3, with D unclear. CDR1 is SGHVS and CDR2 is FQNEAQ in the germline V gene. This CDR3 spans 12 amino acids. V lost 8 bases to trimming and J lost 2 bases, with 7 bases between them. The CDR3 DNA reads as TGTGCCAGCCTCGGGGCTGGAAACACCATATATTTT. It yields the protein CASLGAGNTIYF. Using reference TRBV7-8 and TRBJ1-3 for the parts outside the CDR3, the full variable domain is GAGVSQSPRYKVAKRGQDVALRCDPISGHVSLFWYQQALGQGPEFLTYFQNEAQLDKSGLPSDRFFAERPEGSVSTLKIQRTQQEDSAVYLCASLGAGNTIYFGEGSWLTVV.